This TCR beta chain was sequenced in a study of blood T cell repertoires in COVID-19. About the research overall: Both acute and convalescent COVID-19 samples were obtained from the United States, Italy and Spain. The analysed material was cDNA or gDNA that came from T cells, B-cell-depleted T cells, or PBMCs.

With 5 bases removed from V and 5 bases from J, the gap between germline ends came to 6 bases. Germline V lookup: CDR1 SEHNR, CDR2 FQNEAQ (reference sequence). The length of the CDR3 is 11 residues. Original analysis: Amplification with reference gene primers provided the estimates of nucleated cell counts. Assay used: immunoSEQ multiplex PCR; TCRdb lists only in-frame clones, some missing. V and J calls and clone size come straight from that table; D and trimming were deduced from the DNA. The repertoire includes 170,000 or so clones, 80% of them detected once, and around 6.3% sits in the top ten. The chain joins TRBV7-9 to TRBJ2-5; D is undetermined. Material for sequencing was peripheral blood. The clonotype comes from a man between 65 and 85 years old with active or convalescent COVID-19. CDR3: CASSPRETQYF. DNA for the CDR3: TGTGCCAGCAGCCCGCGGGAGACCCAGTACTTC.